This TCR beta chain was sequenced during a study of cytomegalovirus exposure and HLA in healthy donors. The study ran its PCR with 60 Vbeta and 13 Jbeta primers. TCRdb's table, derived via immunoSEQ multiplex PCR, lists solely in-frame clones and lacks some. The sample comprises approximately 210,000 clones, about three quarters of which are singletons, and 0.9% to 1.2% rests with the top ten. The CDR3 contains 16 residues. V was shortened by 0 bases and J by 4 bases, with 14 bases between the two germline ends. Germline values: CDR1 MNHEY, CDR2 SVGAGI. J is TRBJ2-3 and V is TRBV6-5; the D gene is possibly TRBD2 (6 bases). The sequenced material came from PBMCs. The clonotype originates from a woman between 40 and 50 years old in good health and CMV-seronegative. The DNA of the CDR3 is TGTGCCAGCAGTTACTCTCGGAGGGCCGGTTCAGATACGCAGTATTTT. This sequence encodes CASSYSRRAGSDTQYF.